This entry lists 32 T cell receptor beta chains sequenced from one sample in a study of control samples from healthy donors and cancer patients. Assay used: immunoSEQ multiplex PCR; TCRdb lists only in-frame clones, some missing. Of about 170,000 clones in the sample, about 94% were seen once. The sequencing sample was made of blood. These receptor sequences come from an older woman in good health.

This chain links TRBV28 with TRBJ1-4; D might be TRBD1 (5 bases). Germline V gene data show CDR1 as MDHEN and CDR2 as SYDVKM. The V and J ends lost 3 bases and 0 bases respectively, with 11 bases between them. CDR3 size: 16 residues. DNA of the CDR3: TGTGCCAGCAGTTTGGGGGGTGGAGCAACTAATGAAAAACTGTTTTTT. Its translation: CASSLGGGATNEKLFF.

This chain's CDR3 is CASSRDSRPYGYTF. The CDR3 DNA sequence: TGTGCCAGCAGCAGGGACAGCCGACCTTATGGCTACACCTTC. The chain has TRBV9 and TRBJ1-2; 7 positions agree with TRBD1. From germline, CDR1 is SGDLS and CDR2 YYNGEE. The CDR3 consists of 14 residues. The ends lost 4 bases at V and 5 bases at J; junction bases unmatched: 8.

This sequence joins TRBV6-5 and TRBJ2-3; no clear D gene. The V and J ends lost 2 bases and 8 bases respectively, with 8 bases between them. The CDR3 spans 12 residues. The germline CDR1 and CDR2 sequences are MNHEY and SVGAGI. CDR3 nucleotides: TGTGCCAGCAGTTACGGTGGAATTACGCAGTATTTT. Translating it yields CASSYGGITQYF.

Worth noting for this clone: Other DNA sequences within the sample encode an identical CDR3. The CDR3 DNA is TGTGCCAGCAGTTTTACAGTGAACACTGAAGCTTTCTTT. Translated, it gives CASSFTVNTEAFF. The gene calls are TRBV6-5 and TRBJ1-1; D not resolved. The V gene's germline CDR1 is MNHEY and CDR2 SVGAGI. The V gene lost 4 bases and the J gene lost 0 bases, with 6 bases spanning the gap. This CDR3 spans 13 amino acids.

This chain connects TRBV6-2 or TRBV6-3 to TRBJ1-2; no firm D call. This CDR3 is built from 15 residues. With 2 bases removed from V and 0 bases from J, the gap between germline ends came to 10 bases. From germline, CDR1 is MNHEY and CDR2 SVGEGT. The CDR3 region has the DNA TGTGCCAGCAGTTACGACGGACCCCCTAACTATGGCTACACCTTC. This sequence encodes CASSYDGPPNYGYTF.

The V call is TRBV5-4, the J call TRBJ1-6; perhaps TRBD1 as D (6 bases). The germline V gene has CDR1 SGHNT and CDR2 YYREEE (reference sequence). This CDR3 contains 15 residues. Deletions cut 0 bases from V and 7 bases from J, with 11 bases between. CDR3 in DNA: TGTGCCAGCAGCTTGGACGGGGGCAGGAATTCACCCCTCCACTTT. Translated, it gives CASSLDGGRNSPLHF.

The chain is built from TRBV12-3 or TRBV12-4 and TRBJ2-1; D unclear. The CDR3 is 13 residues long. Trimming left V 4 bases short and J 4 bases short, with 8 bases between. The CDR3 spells CASSYDPYNEQFF. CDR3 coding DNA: TGTGCCAGCAGTTATGACCCGTACAATGAGCAGTTCTTC.

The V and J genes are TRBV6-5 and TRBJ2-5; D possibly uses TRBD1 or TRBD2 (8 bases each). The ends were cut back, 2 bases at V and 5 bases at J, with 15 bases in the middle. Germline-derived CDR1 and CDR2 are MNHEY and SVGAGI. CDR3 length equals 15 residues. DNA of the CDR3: TGTGCCAGCAGTTACGGGACTAGGACAGGGGAGACCCAGTACTTC. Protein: CASSYGTRTGETQYF.

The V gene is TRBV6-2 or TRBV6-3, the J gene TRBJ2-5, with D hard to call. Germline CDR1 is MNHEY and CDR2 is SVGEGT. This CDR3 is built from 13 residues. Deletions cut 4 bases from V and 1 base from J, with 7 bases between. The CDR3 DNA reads TGTGCCAGCAGTTTTGGGCGCCAAGAGACCCAGTACTTC. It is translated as CASSFGRQETQYF.

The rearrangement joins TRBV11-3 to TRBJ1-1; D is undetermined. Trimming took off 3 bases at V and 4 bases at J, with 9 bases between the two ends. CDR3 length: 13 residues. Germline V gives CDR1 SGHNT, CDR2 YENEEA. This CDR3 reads CASSLDRATEAFF. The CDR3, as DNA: TGTGCCAGCAGCTTGGACCGGGCCACTGAAGCTTTCTTT.

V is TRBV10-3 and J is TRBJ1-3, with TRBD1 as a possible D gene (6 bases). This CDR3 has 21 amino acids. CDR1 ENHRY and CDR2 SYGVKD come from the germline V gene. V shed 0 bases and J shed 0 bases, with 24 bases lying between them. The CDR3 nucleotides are TGTGCCATCAGTGAGTCTTACCCACTGGGTACGGGACACAACTCTGGAAACACCATATATTTT. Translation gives CAISESYPLGTGHNSGNTIYF.

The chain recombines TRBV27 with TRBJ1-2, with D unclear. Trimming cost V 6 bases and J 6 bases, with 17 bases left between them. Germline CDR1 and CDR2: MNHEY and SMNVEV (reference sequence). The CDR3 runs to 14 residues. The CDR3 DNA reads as TGTGCCAGCAGACGCCACCAGGACCGGGATGGCTACACCTTC. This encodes CASRRHQDRDGYTF.

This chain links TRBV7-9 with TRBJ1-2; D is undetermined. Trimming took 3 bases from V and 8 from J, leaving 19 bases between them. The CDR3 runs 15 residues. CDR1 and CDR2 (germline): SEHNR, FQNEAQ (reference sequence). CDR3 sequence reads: CASSFMGSEYSGYTF. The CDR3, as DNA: TGTGCCAGCAGCTTTATGGGTTCAGAATATTCAGGCTACACCTTC.

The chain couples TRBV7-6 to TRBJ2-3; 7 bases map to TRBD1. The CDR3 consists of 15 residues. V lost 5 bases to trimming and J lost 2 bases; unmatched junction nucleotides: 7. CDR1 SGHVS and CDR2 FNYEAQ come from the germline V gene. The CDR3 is CASSTGTEPTDTQYF. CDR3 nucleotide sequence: TGTGCCAGCAGCACCGGGACAGAGCCCACAGATACGCAGTATTTT.

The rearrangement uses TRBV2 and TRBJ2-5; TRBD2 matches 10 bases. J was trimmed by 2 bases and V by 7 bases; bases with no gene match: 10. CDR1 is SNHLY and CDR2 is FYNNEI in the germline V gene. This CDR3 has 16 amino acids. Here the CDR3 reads CASTPRGSGGQETQYF. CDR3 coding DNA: TGTGCCAGCACACCCCGGGGTAGCGGGGGGCAAGAGACCCAGTACTTC.

The CDR3 DNA follows: TGTGCCAGCAGGACATACAATGAGCAGTTCTTC. As protein: CASRTYNEQFF. The V call is TRBV27, the J call TRBJ2-1; D remains unclear. The V gene lost 6 bases and the J gene lost 4 bases, with 4 bases spanning the gap. CDR3 size: 11 residues. Germline CDR1 reads MNHEY; CDR2 reads SMNVEV (reference sequence).

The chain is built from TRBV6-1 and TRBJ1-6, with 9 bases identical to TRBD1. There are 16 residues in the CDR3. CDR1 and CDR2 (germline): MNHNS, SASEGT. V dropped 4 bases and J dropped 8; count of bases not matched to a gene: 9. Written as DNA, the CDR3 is TGTGCCAGCAGTGTAACCGGGACAGGGTATGATTCACCCCTCCACTTT. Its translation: CASSVTGTGYDSPLHF.

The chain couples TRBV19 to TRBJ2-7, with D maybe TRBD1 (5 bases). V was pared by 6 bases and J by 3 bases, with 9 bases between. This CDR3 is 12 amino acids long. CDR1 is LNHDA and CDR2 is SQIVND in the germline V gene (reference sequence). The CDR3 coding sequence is TGTGCCAGTAGAGGAAGGGGCTACGAGCAGTACTTC. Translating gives CASRGRGYEQYF.

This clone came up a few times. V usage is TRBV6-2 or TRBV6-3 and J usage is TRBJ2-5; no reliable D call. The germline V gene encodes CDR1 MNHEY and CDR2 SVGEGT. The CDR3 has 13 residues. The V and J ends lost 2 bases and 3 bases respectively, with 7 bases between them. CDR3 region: CASSYDEKETQYF. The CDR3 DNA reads TGTGCCAGCAGTTACGACGAGAAAGAGACCCAGTACTTC.

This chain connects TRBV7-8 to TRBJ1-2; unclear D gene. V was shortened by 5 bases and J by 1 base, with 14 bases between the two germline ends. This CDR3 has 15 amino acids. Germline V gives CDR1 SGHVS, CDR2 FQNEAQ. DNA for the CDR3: TGTGCCAGCAGCCCCCAAACCGGCATTAACTATGGCTACACCTTC. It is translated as CASSPQTGINYGYTF.

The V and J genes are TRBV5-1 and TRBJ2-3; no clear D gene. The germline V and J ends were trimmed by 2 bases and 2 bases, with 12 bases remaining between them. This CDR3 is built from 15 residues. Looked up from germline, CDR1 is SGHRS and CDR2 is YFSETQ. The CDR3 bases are TGCGCCAGCAGCTTTGGTGGCGCCCCCACAGATACGCAGTATTTT. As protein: CASSFGGAPTDTQYF.

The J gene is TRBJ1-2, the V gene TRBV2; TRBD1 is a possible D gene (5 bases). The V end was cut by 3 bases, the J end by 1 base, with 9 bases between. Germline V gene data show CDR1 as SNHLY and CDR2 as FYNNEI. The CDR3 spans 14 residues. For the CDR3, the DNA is TGTGCCAGCAGTGATTTAGGGGTTAACTATGGCTACACCTTC. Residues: CASSDLGVNYGYTF. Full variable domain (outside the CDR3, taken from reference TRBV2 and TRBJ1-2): EPEVTQTPSHQVTQMGQEVILRCVPISNHLYFYWYRQILGQKVEFLVSFYNNEISEKSEIFDDQFSVERPDGSNFTLKIRSTKLEDSAMYFCASSDLGVNYGYTFGSGTRLTVV.

The CDR3 here is CATSDWRGTGEKETQYF. The CDR3 DNA sequence: TGTGCCACCAGTGACTGGCGCGGGACAGGGGAAAAAGAGACCCAGTACTTC. This chain links TRBV24-1 with TRBJ2-5; 10 bases line up with TRBD1. The CDR3 has 17 amino acids. Per the germline V gene, CDR1 is KGHDR and CDR2 is SFDVKD. With V trimmed by 4 bases and J by 3 bases, 10 bases remained unmatched.

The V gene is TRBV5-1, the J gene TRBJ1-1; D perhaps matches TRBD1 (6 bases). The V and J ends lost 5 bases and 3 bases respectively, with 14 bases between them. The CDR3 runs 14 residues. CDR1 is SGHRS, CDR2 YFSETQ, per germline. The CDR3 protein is CASRTGLLDTEAFF. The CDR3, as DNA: TGCGCCAGCAGAACAGGGCTTTTGGACACTGAAGCTTTCTTT. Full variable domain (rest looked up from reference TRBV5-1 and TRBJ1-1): KAGVTQTPRYLIKTRGQQVTLSCSPISGHRSVSWYQQTPGQGLQFLFEYFSETQRNKGNFPGRFSGRQFSNSRSEMNVSTLELGDSALYLCASRTGLLDTEAFFGQGTRLTVV.

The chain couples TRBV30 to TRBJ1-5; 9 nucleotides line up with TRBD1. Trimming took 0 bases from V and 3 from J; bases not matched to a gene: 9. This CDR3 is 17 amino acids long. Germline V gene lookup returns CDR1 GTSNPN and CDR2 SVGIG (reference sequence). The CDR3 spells CAWSVVGDRGVNQPQHF. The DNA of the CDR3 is TGTGCCTGGAGTGTGGTTGGAGACAGGGGGGTCAATCAGCCCCAGCATTTT.

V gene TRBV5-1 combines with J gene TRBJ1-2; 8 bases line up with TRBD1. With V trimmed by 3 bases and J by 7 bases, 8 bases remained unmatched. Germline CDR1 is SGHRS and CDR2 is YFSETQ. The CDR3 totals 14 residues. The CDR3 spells CASSSGTGPPGYTF. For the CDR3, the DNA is TGCGCCAGCAGCTCCGGGACAGGCCCCCCTGGCTACACCTTC.

The CDR3 here is CASSRRGTDTQYF. The CDR3, as DNA: TGTGCCAGCAGCCGCCGGGGCACAGATACGCAGTATTTT. The gene calls are TRBV6-5 and TRBJ2-3; D gene unclear. Germline V gene lookup returns CDR1 MNHEY and CDR2 SVGAGI. The CDR3 has 13 amino acids. The V end lost 6 bases, the J end lost 1 base, and 8 bases lay between the germline ends.

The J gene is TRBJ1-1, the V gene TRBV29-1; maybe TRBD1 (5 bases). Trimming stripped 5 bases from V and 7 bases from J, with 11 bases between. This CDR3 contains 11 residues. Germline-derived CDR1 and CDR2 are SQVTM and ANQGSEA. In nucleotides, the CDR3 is TGCAGCGTTATTGGGGGAGTTGAAGCTTTCTTT. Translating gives CSVIGGVEAFF.

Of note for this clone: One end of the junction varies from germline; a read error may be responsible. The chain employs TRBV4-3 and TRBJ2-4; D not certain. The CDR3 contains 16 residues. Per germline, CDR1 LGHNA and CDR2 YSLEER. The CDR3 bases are TGCGTCAGCAGCCCCAAACACCTTGGGGCCAAAAACATTCAGTACTTC. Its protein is CVSSPKHLGAKNIQYF.

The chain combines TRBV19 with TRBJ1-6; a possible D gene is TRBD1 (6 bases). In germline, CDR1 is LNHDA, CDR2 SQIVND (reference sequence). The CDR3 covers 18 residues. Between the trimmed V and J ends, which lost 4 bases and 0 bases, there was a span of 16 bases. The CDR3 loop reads CASSTTGAPSSYNSPLHF. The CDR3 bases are TGTGCCAGTAGTACGACAGGTGCCCCTAGCTCCTATAATTCACCCCTCCACTTT.

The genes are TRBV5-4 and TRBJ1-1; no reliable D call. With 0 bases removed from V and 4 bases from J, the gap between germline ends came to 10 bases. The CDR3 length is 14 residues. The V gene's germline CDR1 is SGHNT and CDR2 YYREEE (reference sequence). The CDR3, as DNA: TGTGCCAGCAGCTTGGTTGGACCGAGCACTGAAGCTTTCTTT. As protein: CASSLVGPSTEAFF.

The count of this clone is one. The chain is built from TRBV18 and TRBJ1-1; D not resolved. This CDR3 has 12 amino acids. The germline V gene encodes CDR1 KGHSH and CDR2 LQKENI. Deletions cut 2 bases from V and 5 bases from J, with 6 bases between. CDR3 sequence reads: CASSPRLTEAFF. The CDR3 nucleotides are TGTGCCAGCTCACCAAGGTTAACTGAAGCTTTCTTT.